A selection of T cell receptor beta chains follows, all from one sample in a study of breast tumors, draining lymph nodes, adjacent tissues. MiXCR was run by TCRdb on the multiplex PCR reads, yielding one entry per CDR3 protein. Of around 230,000 distinct CDR3 sequences in the sample, under 40% were seen once. The sample consisted of axillary lymph node tissue. These receptors were taken from a female donor with breast cancer. Some clones in this sample may be carry-over from other donors' samples. Both conserved end residues are part of each CDR3. A D gene is named only where the DNA matches it firmly. Clone size, where shown, is once, few, many, or a class for clones that have expanded.

V gene	D gene	clone size	J gene	CDR3 DNA	CDR3 protein
TRBV6-4	TRBD1	-	TRBJ2-3	TGTGCCAGCAGCCGGACAGGTCTAACTGGCGCAGATACGCAGTATTTT	CASSRTGLTGADTQYF
TRBV6-5	-	many	TRBJ1-3	TGTGCCAGCAGTTACTCCTGGGATTCTGGAAACACCATATATTTT	CASSYSWDSGNTIYF
TRBV28	TRBD2	-	TRBJ2-7	TGTGCCAGCAGCAATCTGCGGGAGGGCCTGCGGCAGTACTTC	CASSNLREGLRQYF
TRBV18	-	many	TRBJ1-6	TGTGCCAGCTCACCGGCGGAGGTGGATTCACCCCTCCACTTT	CASSPAEVDSPLHF
TRBV7-9	TRBD1	many	TRBJ2-7	TGTGCCAGCAGAGGACAGGGGGTCTTTTACGAGCAGTACTTC	CASRGQGVFYEQYF
TRBV28	TRBD1	many	TRBJ2-5	TGTGCCAGCAGGGGGGACAGGGTTGTCCAAGAGACCCAGTACTTC	CASRGDRVVQETQYF
TRBV2	-	-	TRBJ2-1	TGTGCCAGCAGTGAACAGGCCGGTATCGGGAATGAGCAGTTCTTC	CASSEQAGIGNEQFF
TRBV10-3	TRBD1	-	TRBJ1-6	TGTGCCACTGGACAGGACCCCTATAATTCACCCCTCCACTTT	CATGQDPYNSPLHF
TRBV6-5	-	few	TRBJ1-3	TGTGCCAGCAGTCACTCCCCCACTGGAAACACCATATATTTT	CASSHSPTGNTIYF
TRBV6-5	TRBD1	many	TRBJ1-3	TGTGCCAGCAGAGACAGGGGGCGAAACACCATATATTTT	CASRDRGRNTIYF
TRBV5-1	-	-	TRBJ2-6	TGCGCCAGCAGCTTGTCGGGACACTCTGGGGCCAACGTCCTGACTTTC	CASSLSGHSGANVLTF
TRBV5-1	TRBD2	-	TRBJ2-1	TGCGCCGGCAGCTTGGCCTTAGCGGGGGCCAATGAGCAGTTCTTC	CAGSLALAGANEQFF
TRBV20-1	TRBD2	-	TRBJ2-7	TGCAGTGCTATCCTGGTACCCGGGACCAGCGGGAGTCTGCAGTACTTC	CSAILVPGTSGSLQYF
TRBV3-2	-	many	TRBJ2-5	TGTGCCAGCAGCCAAGTTAACGGGGTAGTGGAGACCCAGTACTTC	CASSQVNGVVETQYF
TRBV5-1	-	many	TRBJ2-7	TGCGCCAGCCCCAAACCAGGACAGATATACTACGAGCAGTACTTC	CASPKPGQIYYEQYF
TRBV7-2	TRBD1	many	TRBJ1-6	TGTGCCAGCAGCTTATCGGGACAGGAAAATTCACCCCTCCACTTT	CASSLSGQENSPLHF
TRBV10-3	-	many	TRBJ1-5	TGTGCCATCAGTGAACAGACCAATCAGCCCCAGCATTTT	CAISEQTNQPQHF
TRBV2	TRBD1	-	TRBJ1-3	TGTGCCAGCAGCCTGGGACAGCGAGCTAACTATGGCTACACCATATATTTT	CASSLGQRANYGYTIYF
TRBV25-1	-	many	TRBJ1-6	TGTGCCAGCAGTAGGGCGGGCGATTCACCCCTCCACTTT	CASSRAGDSPLHF
TRBV15	TRBD1	-	TRBJ2-3	TGTGCCACCAGCAGCGGGGGACAGGGGACAGATACGCAGTATTTT	CATSSGGQGTDTQYF
TRBV2	-	many	TRBJ2-2	TGTGCCAGCAGTGGAGGTAACAGGCACACCGGGGAGCTGTTTTTT	CASSGGNRHTGELFF
TRBV24-1	TRBD2	-	TRBJ2-5	TGTGCCACCTCGACTAGCGGAGGGAGAGAGACCCAGTACTTC	CATSTSGGRETQYF
TRBV18	TRBD2	few	TRBJ2-3	TGTGCCAGCTCACCACGAACTAGCGGGAGTTCAGATACGCAGTATTTT	CASSPRTSGSSDTQYF
TRBV24-1	-	-	TRBJ2-6	TGTGCCACCAGTGATTCAGGGGCCAACGTCCTGACTTTC	CATSDSGANVLTF
TRBV27	-	-	TRBJ1-2	TGTGCCAGCAGGCATTCTGGGGGCAAGGTCTATGGCTACACCTTC	CASRHSGGKVYGYTF
TRBV20-1	-	-	TRBJ2-5	TGCAGTGCTGGCCCCAACAGGGAGAAAGCGACCCAGTACTTC	CSAGPNREKATQYF
TRBV5-6	-	many	TRBJ1-3	TGTGCCAGCAGATCACAGTGGAGCTCTGGAAACACCATATATTTT	CASRSQWSSGNTIYF
TRBV28	-	-	TRBJ2-7	TGTGCCAGCAGTTCGCCCGATCTTTACGAGCAGTACTTC	CASSSPDLYEQYF
TRBV2	TRBD2	many	TRBJ2-2	TGTGCCAGCACACTAGCGGGCCCCCCGGGCACCGGGGAGCTGTTTTTT	CASTLAGPPGTGELFF
TRBV7-8	-	-	TRBJ1-1	TGTGCCAGCAGCTTAGTGGTGCATGGGAACACTGAAGCTTTCTTT	CASSLVVHGNTEAFF
TRBV7-9	-	-	TRBJ2-1	TGTGCCAGCAGCTTATTGGATAGCAGGGATGAGCAGTTCTTC	CASSLLDSRDEQFF